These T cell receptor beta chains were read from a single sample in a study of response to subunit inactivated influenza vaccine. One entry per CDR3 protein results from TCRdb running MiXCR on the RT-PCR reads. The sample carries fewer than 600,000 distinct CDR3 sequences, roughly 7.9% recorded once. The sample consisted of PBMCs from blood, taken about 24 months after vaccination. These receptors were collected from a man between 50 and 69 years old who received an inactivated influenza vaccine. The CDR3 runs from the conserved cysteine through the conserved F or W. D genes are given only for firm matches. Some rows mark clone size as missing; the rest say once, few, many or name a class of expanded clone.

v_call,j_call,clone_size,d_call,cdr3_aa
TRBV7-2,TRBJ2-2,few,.,CASSLVRGSVTGELFF
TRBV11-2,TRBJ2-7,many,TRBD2,CASSRLAGRAYEQYF
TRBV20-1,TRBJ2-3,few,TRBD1,CSALSLQGGGTDTQYF
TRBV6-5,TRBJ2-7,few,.,CASSYSVSPSEAYEQYF
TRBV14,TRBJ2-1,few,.,CASSAGRTYGNEQFF
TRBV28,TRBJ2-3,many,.,CASSPGQSRTDTQYF
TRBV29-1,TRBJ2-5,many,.,CSVMQGETQYF
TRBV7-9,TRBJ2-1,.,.,CASSPRGASNNEQFF
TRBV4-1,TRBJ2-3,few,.,CASSHGAGGSTDTQYF
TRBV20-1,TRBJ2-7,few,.,CSGLFLYEQYF
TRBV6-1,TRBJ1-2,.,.,CASSQRQGSFYGYTF
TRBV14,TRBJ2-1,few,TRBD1,CASSHPGQYSLNEQFF
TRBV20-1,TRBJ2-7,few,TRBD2,CSAAIPGRSLYEQYF
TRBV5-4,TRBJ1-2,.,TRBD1,CASTPGQIFNYGYTF
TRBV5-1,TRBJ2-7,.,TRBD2,CASSPSGGVFEQYF
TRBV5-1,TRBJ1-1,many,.,CASSLGVPSLNTEAFF
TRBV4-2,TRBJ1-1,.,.,CASSQGEGWGTEAFF
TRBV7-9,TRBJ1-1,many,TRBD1,CASSLDRTGQYYTEAFF
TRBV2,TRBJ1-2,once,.,CASSGGLGGAGGYTF
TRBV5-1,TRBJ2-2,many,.,CASSHTTGSPGELFF
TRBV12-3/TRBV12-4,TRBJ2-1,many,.,CASSLSVRGSNEQFF
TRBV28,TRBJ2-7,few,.,CASSFQPRYEQYF
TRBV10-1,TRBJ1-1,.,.,CASSELQGGTEAFF
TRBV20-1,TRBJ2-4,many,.,CSATPSGAKNIQYF
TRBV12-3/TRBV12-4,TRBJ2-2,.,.,CASRTVGGGTGELFF
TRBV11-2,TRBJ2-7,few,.,CASSLDRRSTYEQYF
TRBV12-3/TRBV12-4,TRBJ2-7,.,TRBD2,CASSLAGGQSDEQYF
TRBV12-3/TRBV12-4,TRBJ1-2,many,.,CASSSRTAANYGYTF